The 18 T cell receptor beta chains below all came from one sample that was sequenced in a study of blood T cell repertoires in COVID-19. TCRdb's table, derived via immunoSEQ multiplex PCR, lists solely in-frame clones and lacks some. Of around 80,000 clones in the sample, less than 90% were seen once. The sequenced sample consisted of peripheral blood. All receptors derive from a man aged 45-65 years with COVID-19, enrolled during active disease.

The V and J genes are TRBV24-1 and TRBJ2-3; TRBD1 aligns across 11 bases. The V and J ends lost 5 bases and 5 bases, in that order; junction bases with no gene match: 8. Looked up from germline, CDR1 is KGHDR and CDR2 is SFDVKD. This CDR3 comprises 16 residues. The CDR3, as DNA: TGTGCCACCAGTGTCACCGGGACAGGGGGTCTAGATACGCAGTATTTT. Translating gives CATSVTGTGGLDTQYF.

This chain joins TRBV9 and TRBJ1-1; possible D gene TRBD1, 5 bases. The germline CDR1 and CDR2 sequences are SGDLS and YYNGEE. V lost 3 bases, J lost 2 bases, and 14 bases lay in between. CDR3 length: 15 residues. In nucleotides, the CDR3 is TGTGCCAGCAGCGGCCAGGGTATGAGTAACACTGAAGCTTTCTTT. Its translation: CASSGQGMSNTEAFF.

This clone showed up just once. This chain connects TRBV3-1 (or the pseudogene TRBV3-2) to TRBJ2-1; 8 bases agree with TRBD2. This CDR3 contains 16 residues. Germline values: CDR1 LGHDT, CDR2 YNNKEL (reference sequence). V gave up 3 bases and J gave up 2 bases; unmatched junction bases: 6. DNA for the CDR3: TGTGCCAGCAGCCACGAACTAGCGGAAACCTACAATGAGCAGTTCTTC. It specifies CASSHELAETYNEQFF.

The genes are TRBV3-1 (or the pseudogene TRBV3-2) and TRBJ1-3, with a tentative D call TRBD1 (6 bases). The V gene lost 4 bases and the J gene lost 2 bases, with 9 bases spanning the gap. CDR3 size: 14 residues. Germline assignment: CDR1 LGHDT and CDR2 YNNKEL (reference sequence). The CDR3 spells CASSPGATGNTIYF. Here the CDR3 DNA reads TGTGCCAGCAGCCCAGGGGCAACTGGAAACACCATATATTTT.

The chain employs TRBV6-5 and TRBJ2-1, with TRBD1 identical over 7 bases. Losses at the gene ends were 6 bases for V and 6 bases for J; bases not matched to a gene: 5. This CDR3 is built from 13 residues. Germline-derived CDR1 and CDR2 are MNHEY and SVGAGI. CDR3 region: CASSHTGVNEQFF. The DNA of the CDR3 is TGTGCCAGCAGCCACACAGGGGTCAATGAGCAGTTCTTC.

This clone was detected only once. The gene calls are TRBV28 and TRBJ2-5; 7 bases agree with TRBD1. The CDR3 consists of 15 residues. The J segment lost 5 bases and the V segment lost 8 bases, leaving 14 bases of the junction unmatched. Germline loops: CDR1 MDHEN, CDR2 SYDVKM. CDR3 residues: CASLGPQGEGETQYF. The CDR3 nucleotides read TGTGCCAGCCTAGGACCTCAGGGGGAAGGGGAGACCCAGTACTTC.

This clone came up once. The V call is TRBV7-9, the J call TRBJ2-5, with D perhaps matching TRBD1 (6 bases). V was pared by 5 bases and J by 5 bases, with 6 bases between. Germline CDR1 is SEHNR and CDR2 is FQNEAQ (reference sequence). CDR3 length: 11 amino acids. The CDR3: CASSQGETQYF. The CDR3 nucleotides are TGTGCCAGCAGCCAGGGGGAGACCCAGTACTTC.

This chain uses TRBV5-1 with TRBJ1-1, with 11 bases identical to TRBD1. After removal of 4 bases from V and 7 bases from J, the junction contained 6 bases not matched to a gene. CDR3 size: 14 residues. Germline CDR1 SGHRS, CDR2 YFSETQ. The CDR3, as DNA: TGCGCCAGCAGCCGGACAGGGGGCTGGGATGAAGCTTTCTTT. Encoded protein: CASSRTGGWDEAFF.

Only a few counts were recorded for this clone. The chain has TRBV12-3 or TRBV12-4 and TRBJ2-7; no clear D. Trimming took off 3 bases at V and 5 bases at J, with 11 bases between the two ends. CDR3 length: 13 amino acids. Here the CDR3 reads CASSLAKNHEQYF. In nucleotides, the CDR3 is TGTGCCAGCAGTTTGGCCAAAAATCACGAGCAGTACTTC.

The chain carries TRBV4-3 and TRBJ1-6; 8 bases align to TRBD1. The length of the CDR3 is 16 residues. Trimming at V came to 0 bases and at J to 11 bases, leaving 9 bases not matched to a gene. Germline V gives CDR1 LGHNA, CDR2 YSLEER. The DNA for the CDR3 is TGCGCCAGCAGCCAAGATGAGGGGACAGGTGATCCACCCCTCCACTTT. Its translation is CASSQDEGTGDPPLHF.

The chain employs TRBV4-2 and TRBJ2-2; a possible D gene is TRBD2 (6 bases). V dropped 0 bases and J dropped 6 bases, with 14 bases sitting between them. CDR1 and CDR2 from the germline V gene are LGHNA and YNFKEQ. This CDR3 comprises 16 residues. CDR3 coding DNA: TGTGCCAGCAGCCAAGAGAGCACTAGCTTGGCCGGGGAGCTGTTTTTT. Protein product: CASSQESTSLAGELFF.

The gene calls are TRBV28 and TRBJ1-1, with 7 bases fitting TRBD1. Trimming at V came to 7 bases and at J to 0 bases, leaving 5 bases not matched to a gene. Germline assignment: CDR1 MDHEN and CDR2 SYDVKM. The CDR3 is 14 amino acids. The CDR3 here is CASKERGLNTEAFF. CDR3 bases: TGTGCCAGCAAGGAGAGGGGGCTGAACACTGAAGCTTTCTTT.

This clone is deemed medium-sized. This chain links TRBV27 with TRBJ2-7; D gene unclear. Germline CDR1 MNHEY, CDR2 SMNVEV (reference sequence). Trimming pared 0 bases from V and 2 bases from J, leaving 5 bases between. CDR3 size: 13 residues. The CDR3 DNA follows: TGTGCCAGCAGTTTATCCCCTCCCTACGAGCAGTACTTC. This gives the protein CASSLSPPYEQYF.

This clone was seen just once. The CDR3 DNA is TGTGCCAGCAGTGAGGGATCGACAGGGAAAAACATTCAGTACTTC. This codes for CASSEGSTGKNIQYF. The J gene is TRBJ2-4, the V gene TRBV25-1; 7 nucleotides match TRBD1. Germline trimming cut 3 bases from V and 4 bases from J; bases unmatched to any gene: 6. This CDR3 is built from 15 residues. Germline V gene data show CDR1 as MGHDK and CDR2 as SYGVNS.

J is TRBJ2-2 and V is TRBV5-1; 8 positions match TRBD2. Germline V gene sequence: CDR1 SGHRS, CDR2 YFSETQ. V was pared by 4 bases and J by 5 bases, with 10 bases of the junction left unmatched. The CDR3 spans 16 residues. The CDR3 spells CASSGGGRPYTGELFF. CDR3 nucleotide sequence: TGCGCCAGCAGCGGCGGGGGGCGACCCTATACCGGGGAGCTGTTTTTT.

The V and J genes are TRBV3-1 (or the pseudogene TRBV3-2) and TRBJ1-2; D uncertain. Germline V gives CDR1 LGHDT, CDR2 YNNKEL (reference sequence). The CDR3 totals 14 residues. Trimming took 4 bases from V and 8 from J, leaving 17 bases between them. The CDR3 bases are TGTGCCAGCAGCCCTGAGGGTGTCCTTTCGGGCTACACCTTC. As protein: CASSPEGVLSGYTF.

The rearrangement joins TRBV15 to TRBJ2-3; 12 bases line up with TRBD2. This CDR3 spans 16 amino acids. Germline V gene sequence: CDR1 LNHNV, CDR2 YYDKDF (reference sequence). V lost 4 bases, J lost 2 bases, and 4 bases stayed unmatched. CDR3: CATSIGLAGNTDTQYF. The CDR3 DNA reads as TGTGCCACCAGCATCGGACTAGCGGGAAACACAGATACGCAGTATTTT. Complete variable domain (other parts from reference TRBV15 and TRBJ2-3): DAMVIQNPRYQVTQFGKPVTLSCSQTLNHNVMYWYQQKSSQAPKLLFHYYDKDFNNEADTPDNFQSRRPNTSFCFLDIRSPGLGDTAMYLCATSIGLAGNTDTQYFGPGTRLTVL.

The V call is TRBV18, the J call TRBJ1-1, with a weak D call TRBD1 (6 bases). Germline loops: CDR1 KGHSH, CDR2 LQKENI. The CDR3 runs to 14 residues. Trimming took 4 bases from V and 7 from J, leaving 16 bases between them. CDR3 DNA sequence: TGTGCCAGCTCACAAGACAGGATCGGAGGTGAAGCTTTCTTT. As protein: CASSQDRIGGEAFF.